This paragraph reports one T cell receptor beta chain. Its antigen is not identified. These data are taken from a study of shared clonotypes between healthy human individuals. General study results and limits: In having few donors, the study represented limited genetic and exposure-history diversity. Sequencing depth was expected to affect clonotype sharing among donors. Sharing across four donors was highest in naive CD4 (around 5%) and lowest in memory CD8 (roughly 0.4%).

Positive CCR7 selection of CD45RO-negative cells yielded the naive CD8 cells, and terminally differentiated effector memory CD45RA+ cells were excluded. All donors qualified as healthy HIV-negative adults and had experienced no recent acute infections or vaccinations. The junction had 12 bases not matched to a gene; V was cut back by 4 bases and J by 4 bases. The germline V gene has CDR1 LNHDA and CDR2 SQIVND (reference sequence). The CDR3 has 16 amino acids. Generated by immunoSEQ multiplex PCR, the TCRdb table keeps only in-frame clones and is missing some. Here the sample spans around 560,000 clones, 85% to 95% being singletons.

The sequenced sample was naive CD8+ T cells sorted from blood. This receptor was taken from a woman aged 25 to 39 in good health. The rearrangement uses TRBV19 and TRBJ2-7; 8 bases line up with TRBD1. CDR3 amino acids: CASSTPPRTGLYEQYF. In nucleotides, the CDR3 is TGTGCCAGTAGTACCCCACCTCGGACAGGGTTGTACGAGCAGTACTTC.